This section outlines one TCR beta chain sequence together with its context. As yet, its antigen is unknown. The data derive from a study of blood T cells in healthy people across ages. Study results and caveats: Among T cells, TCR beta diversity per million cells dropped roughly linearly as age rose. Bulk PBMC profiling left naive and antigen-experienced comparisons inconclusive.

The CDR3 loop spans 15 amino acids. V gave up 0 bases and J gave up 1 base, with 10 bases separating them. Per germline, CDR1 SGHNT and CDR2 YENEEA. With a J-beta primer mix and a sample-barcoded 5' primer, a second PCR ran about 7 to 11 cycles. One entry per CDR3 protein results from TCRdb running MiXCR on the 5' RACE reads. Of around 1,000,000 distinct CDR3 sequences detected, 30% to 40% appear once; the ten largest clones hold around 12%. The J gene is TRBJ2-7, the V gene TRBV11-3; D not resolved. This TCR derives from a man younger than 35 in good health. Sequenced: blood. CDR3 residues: CASSLDSETSYEQYF. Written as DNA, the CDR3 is TGTGCCAGCAGCTTAGATTCGGAAACTTCCTACGAGCAGTACTTC.